Following are 15 T cell receptor beta chains from one sample sequenced in a study of vaccination and CD4 T cells after COVID-19. Treatment in this sample: approximately 10-day PBMC culture with coronavirus spike peptide pools or control peptides (ViraFEST assay). These receptors' targets are unknown. Sequence data for DNA of cultured CD4+ T cells were generated by the Oncomine TCR Beta short-read assay. Using its own MiXCR run on the PCR reads, TCRdb lists one record per CDR3 protein. Altogether about 14,000 distinct CDR3 sequences are present, about 43% being singletons, with the ten largest covering 10% to 15%. The source material was CD4+ T cells from blood, cultured in vitro. These TCRs come from a human donor who had recovered from COVID-19.

The rearrangement uses TRBV6-5 and TRBJ2-1; 9 bases match TRBD2. V lost 2 bases, J lost 0 bases, and 14 bases stayed unmatched. The CDR3 extends over 20 amino acids. CDR1 is MNHEY, CDR2 SVGAGI, per germline. CDR3 sequence: CASSYLVAGGPMSSYNEQFF. The CDR3 coding sequence is TGTGCCAGCAGTTACCTCGTGGCGGGAGGGCCTATGAGCTCCTACAATGAGCAGTTCTTC.

V usage is TRBV19 and J usage is TRBJ1-1; D uncertain. There are 15 residues in the CDR3. Germline V lookup: CDR1 LNHDA, CDR2 SQIVND (reference sequence). The V end lost 3 bases, the J end lost 5 bases, and 16 bases lay between the germline ends. The chain's CDR3 is CASSIWTLIGTEAFF. CDR3 bases: TGTGCCAGTAGTATCTGGACTCTGATAGGGACTGAAGCTTTCTTT.

This sequence joins TRBV20-1 and TRBJ1-5; D is possibly TRBD1 (6 bases). Germline-derived CDR1 and CDR2 are DFQATT and SNEGSKA (reference sequence). There are 16 residues in the CDR3. Trimming pared 4 bases from V and 4 bases from J, leaving 20 bases between. CDR3 loop: CSATEPRGVRNQPQHF. The CDR3 DNA reads TGCAGTGCTACAGAACCCAGGGGTGTGAGGAATCAGCCCCAGCATTTT.

The chain combines TRBV20-1 with TRBJ1-5; D is undetermined. The CDR3 runs 13 residues. Germline-derived CDR1 and CDR2 are DFQATT and SNEGSKA (reference sequence). Trimming shortened V by 3 bases and J by 4 bases, and 10 bases separated the two germline ends. The CDR3 protein is CSAREWRNQPQHF. For the CDR3, the DNA is TGCAGTGCTAGGGAATGGCGGAATCAGCCCCAGCATTTT.

The chain carries TRBV7-9 and TRBJ1-2, with D perhaps matching TRBD1 (6 bases). Germline V lookup: CDR1 SEHNR, CDR2 FQNEAQ (reference sequence). There are 13 residues in the CDR3. V was pared by 0 bases and J by 6 bases, with 8 bases between. CDR3 protein: CASSLAPGDGYTF. CDR3 coding DNA: TGTGCCAGCAGCTTAGCGCCAGGGGATGGCTACACCTTC.

A few counts support this clonotype. The CDR3 protein is CSARRTDAEAFF. In DNA, the CDR3 is TGCAGTGCCCGTAGGACGGACGCTGAAGCTTTCTTT. This sequence joins TRBV20-1 and TRBJ1-1; the D is unclear. CDR3 size: 12 residues. Germline V gene data show CDR1 as DFQATT and CDR2 as SNEGSKA (reference sequence). V was shortened by 6 bases and J by 6 bases, with 14 bases between the two germline ends.

The CDR3 here is CASSIGIAGGYYNEQFF. As DNA, the CDR3 is TGTGCCAGTAGTATTGGGATAGCGGGAGGGTACTACAATGAGCAGTTCTTC. The rearrangement links TRBV19 to TRBJ2-1, with TRBD2 identical over 11 bases. With V trimmed by 3 bases and J by 3 bases, 7 bases remained unmatched. Germline assignment: CDR1 LNHDA and CDR2 SQIVND (reference sequence). The CDR3 totals 17 residues.

For this clonotype: The junction and the germline gene differ at one end; a read error may be behind it. The chain combines TRBV7-3 with TRBJ1-1; no firm D call. Germline V lookup: CDR1 SGHTA, CDR2 FQGTGA. This CDR3 has 14 amino acids. The CDR3 region has the DNA TGTGCCAGCAGCTCCCCTTTGCTGAACACTAAAGCTTTCTTT. Translated: CASSSPLLNTKAFF.

This clonotype has a handful of counts. V and J are TRBV10-2 and TRBJ1-6; 9 bases agree with TRBD1. Unmatched junction bases numbered 2, after V lost 2 bases and J lost 6 bases. This CDR3 spans 15 amino acids. Looked up from germline, CDR1 is WSHSY and CDR2 is SAAADI. CDR3 nucleotides: TGCGCCAGCAGTGAGACAGGGGGCAGTAATTCACCCCTCCACTTT. Translation: CASSETGGSNSPLHF.

The rearrangement links TRBV6-5 to TRBJ2-1; 9 positions agree with TRBD2. CDR1 is MNHEY and CDR2 is SVGAGI in the germline V gene. This CDR3 is built from 13 residues. Trimming at V came to 4 bases and at J to 7 bases, leaving 2 bases not matched to a gene. The CDR3 loop is CASSWLAGNEQFF. DNA for the CDR3: TGTGCCAGCAGTTGGCTAGCGGGGAATGAGCAGTTCTTC.

V usage is TRBV7-9 and J usage is TRBJ2-1; 10 bases fit TRBD2. V shed 6 bases and J 5 bases; nucleotides not matched to a gene: 4. The CDR3 totals 14 residues. From germline, CDR1 is SEHNR and CDR2 FQNEAQ (reference sequence). CDR3 loop: CASSQGLADNEQFF. CDR3 nucleotide sequence: TGTGCCAGCAGTCAAGGACTAGCGGACAATGAGCAGTTCTTC.

This chain links TRBV20-1 with TRBJ1-5, with D perhaps TRBD1 (6 bases). The V end lost 0 bases, the J end lost 3 bases, and 15 bases lay between the germline ends. There are 16 residues in the CDR3. CDR1 and CDR2 (germline): DFQATT, SNEGSKA (reference sequence). The CDR3 nucleotides read TGCAGTGCTAGAGATCTGAACAGGGCGATCAATCAGCCCCAGCATTTT. The encoded protein is CSARDLNRAINQPQHF.

This clonotype was counted a single time. V gene TRBV30 combines with J gene TRBJ2-3; 9 bases match TRBD1. V lost 7 bases, J lost 5 bases, and 10 bases stayed unmatched. The CDR3 is 14 residues long. The germline gives CDR1 GTSNPN, CDR2 SVGIG (reference sequence). This CDR3 is CAYDRDRVGDTQYF. In nucleotides, the CDR3 is TGTGCCTACGACCGGGACAGGGTGGGAGATACGCAGTATTTT.

The chain combines TRBV5-3 with TRBJ1-1; D not certain. TRBV5-3 is filed as an ORF, its function uncertain. This CDR3 has 13 residues. V lost 8 bases and J lost 0, with 11 bases in between. CDR3 sequence reads: CASSPVMNTEAFF. In DNA, the CDR3 is TGTGCCAGCAGCCCAGTCATGAACACTGAAGCTTTCTTT.

The rearrangement uses TRBV12-3 or TRBV12-4 and TRBJ2-6; D perhaps matches TRBD2 (6 bases). V was shortened by 1 base and J by 1 base, with 14 bases between the two germline ends. The CDR3 is 18 amino acids. In nucleotides, the CDR3 is TGTGCCAGCAGTTTAGGTAGGAGGGGCCCGTCTGGGGCCAACGTCCTGACTTTC. It is translated as CASSLGRRGPSGANVLTF.